The source of this T cell receptor (beta chain) is a study of blood T cell repertoires in COVID-19. Cohort assignment relied on participant-reported clinical history. The recovered donors of Cohort 3 showed two negative PCRs, clearance, or symptom resolution. Trimming took 2 bases from V and 0 from J, leaving 11 bases between them. CDR1 GTSNPN and CDR2 SVGIG come from the germline V gene (reference sequence). The CDR3 consists of 15 residues. Generated by immunoSEQ multiplex PCR, the TCRdb table keeps only in-frame clones and is missing some. This table has 200,000 to 250,000 clones, nearly 90% appearing once.

This sequence was found in a man younger than 45 who had recovered from COVID-19. This sequence joins TRBV30 and TRBJ1-3, with D possibly being TRBD1 (6 bases). Specimen: PBMCs or T cells enriched from blood (not recorded which). CDR3 protein: CAWSMGAVSGNTIYF. The CDR3 DNA sequence: TGTGCCTGGAGTATGGGGGCGGTCTCTGGAAACACCATATATTTT. The full variable domain, completed using reference TRBV30 and TRBJ1-3, is SQTIHQWPATLVQPVGSPLSLECTVEGTSNPNLYWYRQAAGRGLQLLFYSVGIGQISSEVPQNLSASRPQDRQFILSSKKLLLSDSGFYLCAWSMGAVSGNTIYFGEGSWLTVV.